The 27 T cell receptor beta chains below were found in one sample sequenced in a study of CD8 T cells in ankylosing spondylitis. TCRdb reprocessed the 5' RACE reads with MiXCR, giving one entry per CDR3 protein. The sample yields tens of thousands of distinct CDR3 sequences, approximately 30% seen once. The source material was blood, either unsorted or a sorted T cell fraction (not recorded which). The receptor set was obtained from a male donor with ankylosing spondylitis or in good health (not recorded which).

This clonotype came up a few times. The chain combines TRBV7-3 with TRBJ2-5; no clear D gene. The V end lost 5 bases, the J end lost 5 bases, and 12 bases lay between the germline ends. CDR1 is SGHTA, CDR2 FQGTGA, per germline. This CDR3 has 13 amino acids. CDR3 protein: CASSKRSWETQYF. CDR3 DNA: TGTGCCAGCAGCAAAAGGAGTTGGGAGACCCAGTACTTC.

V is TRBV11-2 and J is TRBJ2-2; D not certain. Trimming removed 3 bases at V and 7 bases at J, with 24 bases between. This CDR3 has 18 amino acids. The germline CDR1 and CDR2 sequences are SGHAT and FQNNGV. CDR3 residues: CASSLRPQMVSAGGELFF. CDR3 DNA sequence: TGTGCCAGCAGCTTGAGGCCCCAGATGGTTTCCGCCGGCGGGGAGCTGTTTTTT.

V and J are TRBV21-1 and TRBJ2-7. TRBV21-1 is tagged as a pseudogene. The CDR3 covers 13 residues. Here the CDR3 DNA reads TGTGCCAGCAGCAAAGCGGAGCCCGGCGAGCAGTACTTC. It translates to CASSKAEPGEQYF.

CDR3: CASSQVLPGLAFF. CDR3 sequence (DNA): TGTGCCAGCAGCCAAGTTCTTCCGGGACTAGCGTTCTTC. The chain carries TRBV3-1 and TRBJ2-1; 9 bases align to TRBD2. The CDR3 is 13 residues long. The junction had 7 bases not matched to a gene; V was cut back by 1 base and J by 15 bases. The V gene's germline CDR1 is LGHDT and CDR2 YNNKEL (reference sequence).

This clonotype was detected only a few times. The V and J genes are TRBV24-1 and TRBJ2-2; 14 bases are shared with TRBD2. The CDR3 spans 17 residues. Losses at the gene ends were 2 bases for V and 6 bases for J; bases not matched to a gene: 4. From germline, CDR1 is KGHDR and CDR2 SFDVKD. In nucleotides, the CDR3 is TGTGCCACCAGTGATTCCCCGGGACTAGCGGGGGCCGGGGAGCTGTTTTTT. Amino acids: CATSDSPGLAGAGELFF.

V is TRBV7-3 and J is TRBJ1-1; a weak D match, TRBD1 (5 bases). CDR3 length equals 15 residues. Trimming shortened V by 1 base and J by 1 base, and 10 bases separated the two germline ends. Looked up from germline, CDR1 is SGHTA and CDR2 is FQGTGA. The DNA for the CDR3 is TGTGCCAGCAGCTTAATGGCAGGGACGAACACTGAAGCTTTCTTT. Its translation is CASSLMAGTNTEAFF. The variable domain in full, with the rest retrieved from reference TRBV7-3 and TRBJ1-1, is GAGVSQTPSNKVTEKGKYVELRCDPISGHTALYWYRQSLGQGPEFLIYFQGTGAADDSGLPNDRFFAVRPEGSVSTLKIQRTERGDSAVYLCASSLMAGTNTEAFFGQGTRLTVV.

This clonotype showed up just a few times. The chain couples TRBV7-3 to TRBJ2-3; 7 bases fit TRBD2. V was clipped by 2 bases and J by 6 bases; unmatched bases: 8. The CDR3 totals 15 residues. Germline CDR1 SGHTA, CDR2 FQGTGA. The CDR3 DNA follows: TGTGCCAGCAGCTTATGGGGCGGGGGTAGCGATACGCAGTATTTT. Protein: CASSLWGGGSDTQYF.

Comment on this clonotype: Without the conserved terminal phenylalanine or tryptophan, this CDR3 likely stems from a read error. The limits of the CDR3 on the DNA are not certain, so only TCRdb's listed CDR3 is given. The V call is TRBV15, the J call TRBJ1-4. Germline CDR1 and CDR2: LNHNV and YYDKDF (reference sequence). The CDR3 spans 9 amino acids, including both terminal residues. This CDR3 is CATSRGRRC.

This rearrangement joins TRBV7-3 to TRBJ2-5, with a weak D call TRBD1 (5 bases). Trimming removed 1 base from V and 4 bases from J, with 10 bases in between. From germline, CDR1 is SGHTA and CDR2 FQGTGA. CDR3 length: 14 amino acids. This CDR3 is CASSLKGVGETQYF. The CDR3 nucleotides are TGTGCCAGCAGCTTAAAAGGGGTTGGAGAGACCCAGTACTTC.

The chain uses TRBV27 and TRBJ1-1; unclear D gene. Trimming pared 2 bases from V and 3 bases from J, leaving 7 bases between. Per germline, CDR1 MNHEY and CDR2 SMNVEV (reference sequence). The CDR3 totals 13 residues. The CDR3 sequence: CASSLMGYTEAFF. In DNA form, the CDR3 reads TGTGCCAGCAGTTTAATGGGTTACACTGAAGCTTTCTTT.

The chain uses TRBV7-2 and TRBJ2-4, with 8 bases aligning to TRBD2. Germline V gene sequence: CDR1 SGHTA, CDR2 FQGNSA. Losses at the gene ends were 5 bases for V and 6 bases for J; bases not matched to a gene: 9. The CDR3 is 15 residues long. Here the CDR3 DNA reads TGTGCCAGCAGCGCCCAAAGCGGGGGCGGAAACATTCAGTACTTC. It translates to CASSAQSGGGNIQYF.

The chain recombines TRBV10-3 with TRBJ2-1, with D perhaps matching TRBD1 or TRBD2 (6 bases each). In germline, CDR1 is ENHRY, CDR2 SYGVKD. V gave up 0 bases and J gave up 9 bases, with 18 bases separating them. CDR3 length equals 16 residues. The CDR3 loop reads CAISESGGQPSGEQFF. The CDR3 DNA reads TGTGCCATCAGTGAGTCGGGAGGACAGCCTTCCGGTGAGCAGTTCTTC.

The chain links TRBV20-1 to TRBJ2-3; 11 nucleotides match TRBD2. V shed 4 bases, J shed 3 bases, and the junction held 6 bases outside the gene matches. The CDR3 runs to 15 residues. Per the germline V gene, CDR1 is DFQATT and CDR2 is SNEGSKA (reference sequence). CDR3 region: CSAISGTSGTDTQYF. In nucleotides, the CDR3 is TGCAGTGCTATCTCCGGGACTAGCGGTACAGATACGCAGTATTTT.

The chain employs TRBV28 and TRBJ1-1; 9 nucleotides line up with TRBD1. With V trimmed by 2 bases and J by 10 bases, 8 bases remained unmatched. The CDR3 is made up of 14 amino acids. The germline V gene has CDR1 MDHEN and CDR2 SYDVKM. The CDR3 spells CASSLVWDREGAFF. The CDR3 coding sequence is TGTGCCAGCAGTTTAGTGTGGGACAGGGAGGGAGCTTTCTTT.

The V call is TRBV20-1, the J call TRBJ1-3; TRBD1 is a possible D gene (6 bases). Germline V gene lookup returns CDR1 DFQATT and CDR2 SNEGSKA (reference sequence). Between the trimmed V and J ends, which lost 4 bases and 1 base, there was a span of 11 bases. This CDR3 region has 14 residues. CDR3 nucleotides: TGCAGTGCTACCGCAGGGGCTTCTGGAAACACCATATATTTT. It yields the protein CSATAGASGNTIYF.

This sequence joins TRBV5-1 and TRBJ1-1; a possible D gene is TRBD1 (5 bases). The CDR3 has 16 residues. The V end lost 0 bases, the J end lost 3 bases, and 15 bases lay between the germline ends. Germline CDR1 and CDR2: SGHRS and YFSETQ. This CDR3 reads CASSLGGGRAYTEAFF. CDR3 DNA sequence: TGCGCCAGCAGCTTGGGGGGGGGTCGAGCGTACACTGAAGCTTTCTTT. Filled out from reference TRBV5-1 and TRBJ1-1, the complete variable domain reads KAGVTQTPRYLIKTRGQQVTLSCSPISGHRSVSWYQQTPGQGLQFLFEYFSETQRNKGNFPGRFSGRQFSNSRSEMNVSTLELGDSALYLCASSLGGGRAYTEAFFGQGTRLTVV.

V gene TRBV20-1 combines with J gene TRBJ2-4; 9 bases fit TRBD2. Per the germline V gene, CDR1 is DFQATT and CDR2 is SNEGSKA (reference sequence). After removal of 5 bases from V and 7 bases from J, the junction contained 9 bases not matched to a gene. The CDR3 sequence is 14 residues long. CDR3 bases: TGCAGTGCTCCCATAGCGGGAGTGGCGAACATTCAGTACTTC. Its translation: CSAPIAGVANIQYF.

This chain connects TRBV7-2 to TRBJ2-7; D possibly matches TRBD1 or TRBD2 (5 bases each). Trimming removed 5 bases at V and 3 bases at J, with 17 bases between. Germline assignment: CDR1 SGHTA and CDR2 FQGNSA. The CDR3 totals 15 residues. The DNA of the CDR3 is TGTGCCAGCAGCCCCCTTCCCGGGACCCACTACGAGCAGTACTTC. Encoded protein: CASSPLPGTHYEQYF. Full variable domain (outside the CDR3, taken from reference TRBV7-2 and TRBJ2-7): GAGVSQSPSNKVTEKGKDVELRCDPISGHTALYWYRQSLGQGLEFLIYFQGNSAPDKSGLPSDRFSAERTGGSVSTLTIQRTQQEDSAVYLCASSPLPGTHYEQYFGPGTRLTVT.

The CDR3 sequence is CASSHRVRGNTIYF. DNA of the CDR3: TGTGCCAGCAGCCACAGGGTGCGTGGAAACACCATATATTTT. The chain carries TRBV7-9 and TRBJ1-3, with D possibly matching TRBD1 (6 bases). The CDR3 is 14 amino acids. From germline, CDR1 is SEHNR and CDR2 FQNEAQ (reference sequence). Trimming took off 5 bases at V and 3 bases at J, with 11 bases between the two ends.

As DNA, the CDR3 is TGCAGTGCTAGGCTAAGCGGGAGGCCCGATACGCAGTATTTT. Protein: CSARLSGRPDTQYF. V and J are TRBV20-1 and TRBJ2-3; TRBD2 agrees at 9 bases. Germline loops: CDR1 DFQATT, CDR2 SNEGSKA (reference sequence). V lost 3 bases and J lost 6; bases outside the gene matches: 7. The CDR3 length is 14 residues.

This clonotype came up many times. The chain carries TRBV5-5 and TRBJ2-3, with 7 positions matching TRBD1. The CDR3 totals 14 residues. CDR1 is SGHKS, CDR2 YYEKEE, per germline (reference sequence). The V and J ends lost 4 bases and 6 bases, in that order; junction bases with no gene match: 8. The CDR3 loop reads CASSVRTGDDTQYF. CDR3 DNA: TGTGCCAGCAGCGTCCGTACAGGGGACGATACGCAGTATTTT.

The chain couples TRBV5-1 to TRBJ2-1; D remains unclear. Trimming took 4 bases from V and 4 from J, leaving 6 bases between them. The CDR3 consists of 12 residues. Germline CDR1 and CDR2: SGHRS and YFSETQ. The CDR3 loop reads CASSEEYNEQFF. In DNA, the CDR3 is TGCGCCAGCAGCGAGGAGTACAATGAGCAGTTCTTC.

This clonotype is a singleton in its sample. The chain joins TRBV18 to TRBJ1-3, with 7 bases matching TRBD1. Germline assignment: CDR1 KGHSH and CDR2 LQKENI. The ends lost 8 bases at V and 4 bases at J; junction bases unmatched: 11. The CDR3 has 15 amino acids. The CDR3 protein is CASPRRGLSGNTIYF. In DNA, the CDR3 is TGTGCCAGCCCAAGGAGGGGGCTCTCAGGAAACACCATATATTTT.

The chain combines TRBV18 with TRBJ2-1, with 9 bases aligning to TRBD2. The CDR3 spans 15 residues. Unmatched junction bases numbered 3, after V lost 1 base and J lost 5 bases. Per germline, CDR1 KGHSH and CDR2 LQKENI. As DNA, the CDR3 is TGTGCCAGCTCACCACTAGCGGGGGATAACAATGAGCAGTTCTTC. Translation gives CASSPLAGDNNEQFF.

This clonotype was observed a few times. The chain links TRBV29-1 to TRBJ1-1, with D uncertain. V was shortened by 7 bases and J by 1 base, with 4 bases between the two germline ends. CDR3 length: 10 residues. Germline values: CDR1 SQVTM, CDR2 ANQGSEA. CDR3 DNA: TGCAGCGCTCAGAACACTGAAGCTTTCTTT. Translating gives CSAQNTEAFF.

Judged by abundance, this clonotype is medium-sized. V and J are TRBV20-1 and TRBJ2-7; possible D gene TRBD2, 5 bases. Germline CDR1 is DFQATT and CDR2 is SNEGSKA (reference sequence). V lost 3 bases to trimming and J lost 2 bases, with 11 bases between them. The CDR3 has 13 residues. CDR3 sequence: CSARGEGTYEQYF. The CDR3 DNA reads TGCAGTGCTAGGGGTGAGGGAACCTACGAGCAGTACTTC.

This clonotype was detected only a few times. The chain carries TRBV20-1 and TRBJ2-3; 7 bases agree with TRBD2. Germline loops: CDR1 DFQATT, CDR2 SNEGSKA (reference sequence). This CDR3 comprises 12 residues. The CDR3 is CGVAGDTDTQYF. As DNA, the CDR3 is TGCGGAGTCGCGGGGGACACAGATACGCAGTATTTT.